The 29 T cell receptor beta chains reported below all come from one sample, sequenced in a study of cytomegalovirus exposure and HLA in healthy donors. PCR was performed using 60 Vbeta and 13 Jbeta primers. The method was immunoSEQ multiplex PCR; TCRdb's version includes in-frame clones alone and lacks a portion of them. The table includes under 250,000 clones, 78% detected once. What was sequenced was PBMCs. These receptors all come from a boy aged 10-17 years in good health and CMV-seronegative.

This clone was found once. This chain links TRBV27 with TRBJ1-1, with D maybe TRBD1 (5 bases). With 3 bases removed from V and 1 base from J, the gap between germline ends came to 18 bases. This CDR3 has 17 amino acids. Germline V gene sequence: CDR1 MNHEY, CDR2 SMNVEV (reference sequence). The CDR3 DNA sequence: TGTGCCAGCAGTTTCTCCAGGAGGGGACGTACGAACACTGAAGCTTTCTTT. It translates to CASSFSRRGRTNTEAFF.

The chain recombines TRBV12-1 with TRBJ1-2; TRBD1 is taken as the D call from the table, unchecked against the DNA. TRBV12-1 is given as a pseudogene. This CDR3 spans 18 amino acids. DNA of the CDR3: TGTGCCAGCAGCTTTGAAAGGGGCTACTCCTCCCGCCGCTATGGCTACACCTTC. Translated, it gives CASSFERGYSSRRYGYTF.

The chain employs TRBV19 and TRBJ1-5; possible D gene TRBD1, 6 bases. The germline V and J ends were trimmed by 0 bases and 11 bases, with 14 bases remaining between them. The CDR3 has 14 amino acids. Germline CDR1 and CDR2: LNHDA and SQIVND (reference sequence). CDR3 residues: CASSIESYREAQHF. CDR3 coding DNA: TGTGCCAGTAGTATAGAAAGTTACAGGGAAGCCCAGCATTTT. The full variable domain, rest sourced from reference TRBV19 and TRBJ1-5, is DGGITQSPKYLFRKEGQNVTLSCEQNLNHDAMYWYRQDPGQGLRLIYYSQIVNDFQKGDIAEGYSVSREKKESFPLTVTSAQKNPTAFYLCASSIESYREAQHFGDGTRLSIL.

The chain has TRBV11-2 and TRBJ2-2, with TRBD2 matching 14 bases. Germline V gene lookup returns CDR1 SGHAT and CDR2 FQNNGV. V lost 3 bases, J lost 4 bases, and 4 bases stayed unmatched. The CDR3 sequence is 17 residues long. CDR3 residues: CASSFPGLAGATGELFF. The CDR3, as DNA: TGTGCCAGCAGCTTTCCGGGACTAGCGGGAGCCACCGGGGAGCTGTTTTTT.

Notes on this clone: An end of the junction does not agree with germline; a read error may underlie this. The chain recombines TRBV7-8 with TRBJ2-3, with D possibly TRBD1 on 6 matching bases. There are 12 residues in the CDR3. From germline, CDR1 is SGHVS and CDR2 FQNEAQ. The CDR3 sequence is CANSLGTNTQYF. The CDR3 region has the DNA TGTGCCAACAGCTTGGGGACAAATACGCAGTATTTT.

The rearrangement links TRBV15 to TRBJ1-6, with D possibly TRBD1 on 5 matching bases. The CDR3 covers 14 residues. Germline CDR1 and CDR2: LNHNV and YYDKDF (reference sequence). V was clipped by 0 bases and J by 11 bases, with 11 bases between them. CDR3: CATSRDQGGTPLHF. In DNA form, the CDR3 reads TGTGCCACCAGCAGAGATCAGGGAGGAACACCCCTCCACTTT.

Of note for this clone: The junction does not match germline at one end; this may be a read error. This chain joins TRBV6-1 and TRBJ1-2; 9 nucleotides match TRBD1. Germline loops: CDR1 MNHNS, CDR2 SASEGT. CDR3 size: 13 residues. The CDR3 is CASSESDRGGFFF. The CDR3 region has the DNA TGTGCCAGCAGTGAAAGTGACAGGGGGGGATTTTTCTTC.

The CDR3 loop is CASSQVQGLFSNEKLFF. CDR3 DNA sequence: TGCGCCAGCAGCCAAGTCCAGGGACTCTTTTCTAATGAAAAACTGTTTTTT. The rearrangement links TRBV4-1 to TRBJ1-4; perhaps TRBD1 as D (5 bases). Trimming left V 1 base short and J 3 bases short, with 15 bases between. The CDR3 consists of 17 residues. Germline values: CDR1 MGHRA, CDR2 YSYEKL.

The chain carries TRBV7-9 and TRBJ1-2, with TRBD1 as a possible D gene (6 bases). CDR1 and CDR2 (germline): SEHNR, FQNEAQ (reference sequence). The CDR3 is made up of 13 amino acids. The V end was cut by 4 bases, the J end by 3 bases, with 9 bases between. The CDR3, as DNA: TGTGCCAGCAGCTATACAGGGTACTATGGCTACACCTTC. Amino acid sequence: CASSYTGYYGYTF.

The chain is built from TRBV9 and TRBJ2-3, with D tentatively TRBD2 (7 bases). Germline assignment: CDR1 SGDLS and CDR2 YYNGEE. CDR3 length: 16 residues. The germline V and J ends were trimmed by 3 bases and 2 bases, with 16 bases remaining between them. CDR3 nucleotides: TGTGCCAGCAGCGCGCTCACGGGGGGCGTCACAGATACGCAGTATTTT. Translating it yields CASSALTGGVTDTQYF. Using reference TRBV9 and TRBJ2-3 for the parts outside the CDR3, the full variable domain is DSGVTQTPKHLITATGQRVTLRCSPRSGDLSVYWYQQSLDQGLQFLIQYYNGEERAKGNILERFSAQQFPDLHSELNLSSLELGDSALYFCASSALTGGVTDTQYFGPGTRLTVL.

This clone appeared a few times. This rearrangement joins TRBV5-4 to TRBJ2-2; a possible D gene is TRBD1 (5 bases). CDR3 length: 14 residues. Germline V gives CDR1 SGHNT, CDR2 YYREEE (reference sequence). The ends were cut back, 3 bases at V and 0 bases at J, with 6 bases in the middle. CDR3 amino acids: CASSSDTNTGELFF. The CDR3 DNA reads TGTGCCAGCAGCTCGGACACGAACACCGGGGAGCTGTTTTTT.

CDR3: CASSPRRQGDTEAFF. As DNA, the CDR3 is TGTGCCAGCAGCCCCCGGAGGCAGGGGGACACTGAAGCTTTCTTT. The chain combines TRBV11-3 with TRBJ1-1, with TRBD1 identical over 7 bases. V lost 5 bases to trimming and J lost 3 bases; unmatched junction nucleotides: 9. This CDR3 region has 15 residues. In germline, CDR1 is SGHNT, CDR2 YENEEA.

This clone was picked up one time. The chain uses TRBV19 and TRBJ1-1; TRBD1 is a possible D gene (5 bases). Germline V gives CDR1 LNHDA, CDR2 SQIVND (reference sequence). V was trimmed by 3 bases and J by 0 bases, leaving 8 bases between them. The CDR3 sequence is 14 residues long. CDR3: CASSMNRLNTEAFF. For the CDR3, the DNA is TGTGCCAGTAGTATGAACAGGTTGAACACTGAAGCTTTCTTT.

V gene TRBV29-1 combines with J gene TRBJ2-3; TRBD2 is a possible D gene (7 bases). There are 15 residues in the CDR3. Trimming cost V 5 bases and J 4 bases, with 19 bases left between them. Germline V gene sequence: CDR1 SQVTM, CDR2 ANQGSEA. CDR3 amino acids: CSVRGGGRGADTQYF. Here the CDR3 DNA reads TGCAGCGTTCGTGGGGGGGGCCGTGGCGCAGATACGCAGTATTTT.

In its sample, this clone was seen a few times. This sequence joins TRBV4-1 and TRBJ2-1; TRBD2 might be the D (5 bases). The CDR3 is made up of 14 amino acids. V was cut by 1 base and J by 14 bases, with 18 bases left in between. Germline-derived CDR1 and CDR2 are MGHRA and YSYEKL. CDR3 DNA: TGCGCCAGCAGCCAAGTCCCTGGACTCGGTTGGGAGTTCTTC. This translates into CASSQVPGLGWEFF.

This chain links TRBV11-3 with TRBJ2-1, with D perhaps matching TRBD2 (6 bases). Germline V CDR1 and CDR2: SGHNT, YENEEA. Deletions cut 4 bases from V and 4 bases from J, with 14 bases between. The CDR3 runs to 15 residues. The CDR3 DNA follows: TGTGCCAGCAGCTATGGACCGGGACTGTACAATGAGCAGTTCTTC. This sequence encodes CASSYGPGLYNEQFF.

The chain employs TRBV18 and TRBJ1-6, with D perhaps TRBD1 (5 bases). Trimming took off 6 bases at V and 7 bases at J, with 19 bases between the two ends. Germline V gene sequence: CDR1 KGHSH, CDR2 LQKENI. CDR3 length: 16 residues. CDR3 sequence (DNA): TGTGCCAGCTCCGAACGACCGCATCGGGGGAATTCACCCCTCCACTTT. It encodes CASSERPHRGNSPLHF.

The genes are TRBV5-4 and TRBJ1-1; TRBD1 agrees at 8 bases. CDR3 length: 13 amino acids. The germline V gene has CDR1 SGHNT and CDR2 YYREEE (reference sequence). V lost 3 bases and J lost 8; bases outside the gene matches: 6. CDR3 loop: CASSWRTGTEAFF. CDR3 in DNA: TGTGCCAGCAGCTGGCGGACAGGGACCGAAGCTTTCTTT.

The chain has TRBV10-1 and TRBJ1-4, with 9 bases lining up with TRBD1. CDR3 length: 15 amino acids. V gave up 4 bases and J gave up 6 bases; unmatched junction bases: 6. Germline CDR1 is WNHNN and CDR2 is SYGVQD (reference sequence). CDR3 residues: CASSAGTGPDEKLFF. DNA of the CDR3: TGCGCCAGCAGTGCCGGGACAGGGCCCGATGAAAAACTGTTTTTT.

This clone showed up just once. The rearrangement joins TRBV18 to TRBJ2-1; D is unresolved. Germline lookup yields CDR1 KGHSH and CDR2 LQKENI. The CDR3 runs 13 residues. Trimming took off 5 bases at V and 9 bases at J, with 14 bases between the two ends. CDR3 sequence: CASSWREASEQFF. The DNA for the CDR3 is TGTGCCAGCTCATGGCGCGAGGCAAGTGAGCAGTTCTTC. The variable domain in full, with the rest retrieved from reference TRBV18 and TRBJ2-1, is NAGVMQNPRHLVRRRGQEARLRCSPMKGHSHVYWYRQLPEEGLKFMVYLQKENIIDESGMPKERFSAEFPKEGPSILRIQQVVRGDSAAYFCASSWREASEQFFGPGTRLTVL.

The CDR3 loop is CASSEGGGDRGYTF. In DNA, the CDR3 is TGTGCCAGCAGTGAAGGTGGAGGGGACCGCGGCTACACCTTC. This chain uses TRBV6-1 with TRBJ1-2, with D tentatively TRBD1 (5 bases). CDR1 and CDR2 (germline): MNHNS, SASEGT. The V gene lost 1 base and the J gene lost 8 bases, with 14 bases spanning the gap. The CDR3 runs 14 residues.

The rearrangement links TRBV10-1 to TRBJ1-1, with a possible D match to TRBD1 (5 bases). The germline V gene encodes CDR1 WNHNN and CDR2 SYGVQD (reference sequence). The V gene lost 7 bases and the J gene lost 3 bases, with 9 bases spanning the gap. This CDR3 comprises 12 residues. CDR3 DNA: TGCGCCAGCAACAAGGGGCACACTGAAGCTTTCTTT. This sequence encodes CASNKGHTEAFF.

This chain uses TRBV6-1 with TRBJ2-3; the D gene is possibly TRBD1 (7 bases). The CDR3 has 15 residues. Germline CDR1 reads MNHNS; CDR2 reads SASEGT. V lost 4 bases and J 2 bases, leaving 13 bases between the germline ends. The CDR3, as DNA: TGTGCCAGCAGTGTGGGCAGGGGGGTCACAGATACGCAGTATTTT. Translated, it gives CASSVGRGVTDTQYF.

CDR3 residues: CASSNLRAGSYNEQFF. Here the CDR3 DNA reads TGTGCCAGTAGTAATTTGAGAGCGGGCTCCTACAATGAGCAGTTCTTC. The chain combines TRBV19 with TRBJ2-1; a weak D match, TRBD2 (6 bases). Trimming cost V 4 bases and J 0 bases, with 13 bases left between them. Germline V gene lookup returns CDR1 LNHDA and CDR2 SQIVND (reference sequence). CDR3 length: 16 amino acids.

The chain combines TRBV6-1 with TRBJ2-7; D is possibly TRBD1 (6 bases). This CDR3 comprises 14 residues. Germline V gene data show CDR1 as MNHNS and CDR2 as SASEGT. Between the trimmed V and J ends, which lost 5 bases and 0 bases, there was a span of 11 bases. CDR3 loop: CASSRPGHSYEQYF. The CDR3 coding sequence is TGTGCCAGCAGTCGTCCGGGACACTCCTACGAGCAGTACTTC.

The chain is built from TRBV30 and TRBJ1-1; a weak D match, TRBD1 (5 bases). CDR1 GTSNPN and CDR2 SVGIG come from the germline V gene (reference sequence). V lost 1 base and J lost 1, with 22 bases in between. The CDR3 is 18 residues long. The CDR3 bases are TGTGCCTGGAGTGCACACTACGGGGGTTCTGGCAAGAACACTGAAGCTTTCTTT. As protein: CAWSAHYGGSGKNTEAFF.

This CDR3 reads CASSRGQGPGELFF. CDR3 nucleotides: TGTGCCAGCAGCAGAGGACAGGGCCCCGGGGAGCTGTTTTTT. The chain couples TRBV5-6 to TRBJ2-2, with 8 nucleotides matching TRBD1. The CDR3 contains 14 residues. With V trimmed by 4 bases and J by 6 bases, 5 bases remained unmatched. The germline CDR1 and CDR2 sequences are SGHDT and YYEEEE.

The rearrangement links TRBV4-2 to TRBJ2-2; D perhaps matches TRBD2 (6 bases). The germline V gene has CDR1 LGHNA and CDR2 YNFKEQ. CDR3 length: 16 amino acids. Trimming removed 0 bases from V and 7 bases from J, with 15 bases in between. CDR3 amino acids: CASSQEGRGGNGELFF. As DNA, the CDR3 is TGTGCCAGCAGCCAAGAAGGACGGGGAGGTAACGGGGAGCTGTTTTTT.

The chain links TRBV30 to TRBJ1-5, with D hard to call. The ends were cut back, 3 bases at V and 0 bases at J, with 12 bases in the middle. The germline V gene encodes CDR1 GTSNPN and CDR2 SVGIG (reference sequence). The length of the CDR3 is 15 residues. The CDR3 sequence is CAWRGGLHSNQPQHF. CDR3 in DNA: TGTGCCTGGAGGGGCGGGCTGCATAGCAATCAGCCCCAGCATTTT.